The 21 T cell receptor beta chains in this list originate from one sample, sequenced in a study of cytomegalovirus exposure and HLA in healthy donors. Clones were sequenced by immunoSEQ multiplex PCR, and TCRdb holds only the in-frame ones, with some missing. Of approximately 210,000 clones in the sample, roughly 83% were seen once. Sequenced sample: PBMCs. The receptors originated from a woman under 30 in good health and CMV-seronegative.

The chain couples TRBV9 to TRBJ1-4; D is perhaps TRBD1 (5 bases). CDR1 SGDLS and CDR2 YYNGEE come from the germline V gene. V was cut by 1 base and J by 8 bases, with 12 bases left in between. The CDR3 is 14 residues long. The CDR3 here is CASSVRLGEEKLFF. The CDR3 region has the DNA TGTGCCAGCAGCGTACGGTTAGGGGAAGAAAAACTGTTTTTT. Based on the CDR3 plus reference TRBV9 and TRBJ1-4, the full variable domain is DSGVTQTPKHLITATGQRVTLRCSPRSGDLSVYWYQQSLDQGLQFLIQYYNGEERAKGNILERFSAQQFPDLHSELNLSSLELGDSALYFCASSVRLGEEKLFFGSGTQLSVL.

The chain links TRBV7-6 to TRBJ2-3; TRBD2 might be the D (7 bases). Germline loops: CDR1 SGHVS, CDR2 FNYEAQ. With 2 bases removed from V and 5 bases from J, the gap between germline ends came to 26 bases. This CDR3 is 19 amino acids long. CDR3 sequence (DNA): TGTGCCAGCAGCTTAACGTTTCGAGGGGGGGCCATGAGTAAAGATACGCAGTATTTT. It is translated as CASSLTFRGGAMSKDTQYF.

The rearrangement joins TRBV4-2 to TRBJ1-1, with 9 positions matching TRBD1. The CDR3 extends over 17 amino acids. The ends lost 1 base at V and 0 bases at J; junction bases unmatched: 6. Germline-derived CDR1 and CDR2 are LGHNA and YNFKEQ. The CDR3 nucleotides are TGTGCCAGCAGCCAAGGGCGGACAGGGGCCGTGAACACTGAAGCTTTCTTT. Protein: CASSQGRTGAVNTEAFF.

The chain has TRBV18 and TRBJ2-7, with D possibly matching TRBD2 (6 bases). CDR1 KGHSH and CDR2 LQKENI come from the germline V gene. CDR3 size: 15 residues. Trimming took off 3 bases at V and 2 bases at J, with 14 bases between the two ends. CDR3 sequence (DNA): TGTGCCAGCTCACCCCAGATGGAGGGCACCTACGAGCAGTACTTC. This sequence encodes CASSPQMEGTYEQYF.

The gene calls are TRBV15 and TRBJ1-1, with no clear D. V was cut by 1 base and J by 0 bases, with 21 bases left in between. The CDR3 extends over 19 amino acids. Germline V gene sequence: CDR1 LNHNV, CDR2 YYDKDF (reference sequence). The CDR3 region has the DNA TGTGCCACCAGCAGAGCCCTAATCCGGGTAACTTATTTGAACACTGAAGCTTTCTTT. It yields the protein CATSRALIRVTYLNTEAFF.

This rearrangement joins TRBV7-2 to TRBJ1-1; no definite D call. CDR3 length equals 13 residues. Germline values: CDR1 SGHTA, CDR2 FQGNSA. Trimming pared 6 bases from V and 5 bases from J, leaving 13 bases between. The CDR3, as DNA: TGTGCCAGCAGTGGGAGTAGGAGGACTGAAGCTTTCTTT. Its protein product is CASSGSRRTEAFF.

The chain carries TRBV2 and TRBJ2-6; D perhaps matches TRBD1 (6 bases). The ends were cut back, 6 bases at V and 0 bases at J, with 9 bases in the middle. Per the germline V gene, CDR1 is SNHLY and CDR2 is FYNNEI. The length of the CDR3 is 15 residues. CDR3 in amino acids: CASSRGGSGANVLTF. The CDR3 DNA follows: TGTGCCAGCAGCAGAGGGGGCTCTGGGGCCAACGTCCTGACTTTC.

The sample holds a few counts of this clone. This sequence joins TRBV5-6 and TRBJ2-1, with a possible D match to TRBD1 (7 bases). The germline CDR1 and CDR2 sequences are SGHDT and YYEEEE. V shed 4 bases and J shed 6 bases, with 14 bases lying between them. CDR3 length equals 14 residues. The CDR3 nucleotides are TGTGCCAGCAGCCGGGGGACAGACATCAATGAGCAGTTCTTC. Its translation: CASSRGTDINEQFF.

In nucleotides, the CDR3 is TGTGCCAGCAGCAAGGGACTAGCGGGAGGAGGGCAAGAGACCCAGTACTTC. Translating gives CASSKGLAGGGQETQYF. The rearrangement uses TRBV4-2 and TRBJ2-5; TRBD2 matches 15 bases. The CDR3 sequence is 17 residues long. Looked up from germline, CDR1 is LGHNA and CDR2 is YNFKEQ. V lost 5 bases and J lost 2; bases outside the gene matches: 6.

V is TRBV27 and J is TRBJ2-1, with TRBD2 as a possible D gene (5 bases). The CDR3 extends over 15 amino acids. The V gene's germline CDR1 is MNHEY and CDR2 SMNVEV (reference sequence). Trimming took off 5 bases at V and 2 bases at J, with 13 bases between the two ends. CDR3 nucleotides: TGTGCCAGCAGTAAACGGTTCGGGGCCTACAATGAGCAGTTCTTC. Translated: CASSKRFGAYNEQFF.

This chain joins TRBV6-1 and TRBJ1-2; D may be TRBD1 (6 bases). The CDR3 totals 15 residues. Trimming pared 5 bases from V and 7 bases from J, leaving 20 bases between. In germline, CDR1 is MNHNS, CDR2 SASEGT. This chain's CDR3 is CASSFSQRTVGGYTF. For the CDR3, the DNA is TGTGCCAGCAGTTTTTCTCAAAGGACAGTCGGTGGCTACACCTTC.

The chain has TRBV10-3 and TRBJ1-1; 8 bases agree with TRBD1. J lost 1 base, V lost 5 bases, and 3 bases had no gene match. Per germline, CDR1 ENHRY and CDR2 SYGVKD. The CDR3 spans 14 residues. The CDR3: CAISTGQGNTEAFF. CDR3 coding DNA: TGTGCCATCAGTACAGGACAGGGGAACACTGAAGCTTTCTTT.

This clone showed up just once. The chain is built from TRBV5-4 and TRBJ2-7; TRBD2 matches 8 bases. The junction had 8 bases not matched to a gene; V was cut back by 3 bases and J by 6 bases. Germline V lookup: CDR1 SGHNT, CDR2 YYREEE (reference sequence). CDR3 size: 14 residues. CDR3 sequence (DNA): TGTGCCAGCAGCTGGCCGGGACTAGGTGGCGAGCAGTACTTC. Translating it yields CASSWPGLGGEQYF.

This CDR3 is CASSLGQENTEAFF. The CDR3 DNA is TGTGCCAGCAGCCTTGGACAGGAGAACACTGAAGCTTTCTTT. V and J are TRBV7-9 and TRBJ1-1; 7 bases map to TRBD1. Germline CDR1 reads SEHNR; CDR2 reads FQNEAQ (reference sequence). V gave up 5 bases and J gave up 1 base; unmatched junction bases: 4. This CDR3 comprises 14 residues.

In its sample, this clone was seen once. Here the CDR3 DNA reads TGCAGCGTTATACAGGGCTCTGGAAACACCATATATTTT. Amino acids: CSVIQGSGNTIYF. The V gene is TRBV29-1, the J gene TRBJ1-3; a possible D gene is TRBD1 (6 bases). V was shortened by 5 bases and J by 0 bases, with 8 bases between the two germline ends. In germline, CDR1 is SQVTM, CDR2 ANQGSEA. CDR3 size: 13 residues.

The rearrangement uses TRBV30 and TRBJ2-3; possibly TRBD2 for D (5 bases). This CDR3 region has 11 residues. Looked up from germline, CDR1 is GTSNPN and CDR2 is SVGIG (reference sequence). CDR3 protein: CARGYTDTQYF. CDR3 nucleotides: TGTGCACGGGGTTACACAGATACGCAGTATTTT.

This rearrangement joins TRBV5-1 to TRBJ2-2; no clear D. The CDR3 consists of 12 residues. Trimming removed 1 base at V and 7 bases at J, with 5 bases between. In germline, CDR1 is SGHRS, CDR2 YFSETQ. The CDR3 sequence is CASSLNNGELFF. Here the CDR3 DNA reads TGCGCCAGCAGCTTGAATAACGGGGAGCTGTTTTTT. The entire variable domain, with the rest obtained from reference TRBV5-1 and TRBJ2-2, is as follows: KAGVTQTPRYLIKTRGQQVTLSCSPISGHRSVSWYQQTPGQGLQFLFEYFSETQRNKGNFPGRFSGRQFSNSRSEMNVSTLELGDSALYLCASSLNNGELFFGEGSRLTVL.

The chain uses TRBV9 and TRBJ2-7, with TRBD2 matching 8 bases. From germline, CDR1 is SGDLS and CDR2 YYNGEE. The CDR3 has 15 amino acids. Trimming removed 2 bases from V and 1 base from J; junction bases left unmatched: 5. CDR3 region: CASSVSSGLSYEQYF. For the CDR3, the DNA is TGTGCCAGCAGCGTCTCTAGCGGGCTGTCCTACGAGCAGTACTTC.

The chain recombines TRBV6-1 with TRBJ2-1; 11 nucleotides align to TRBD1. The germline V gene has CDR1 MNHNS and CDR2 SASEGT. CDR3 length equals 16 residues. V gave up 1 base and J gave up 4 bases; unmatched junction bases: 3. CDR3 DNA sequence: TGTGCCAGCAGTGAAGTATGGGACAGGGGGTACAATGAGCAGTTCTTC. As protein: CASSEVWDRGYNEQFF.

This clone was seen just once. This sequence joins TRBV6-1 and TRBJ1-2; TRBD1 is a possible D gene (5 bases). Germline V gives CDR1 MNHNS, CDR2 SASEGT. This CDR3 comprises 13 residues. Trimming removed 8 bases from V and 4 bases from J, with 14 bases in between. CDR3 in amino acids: CASLGGGAYGYTF. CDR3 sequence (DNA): TGTGCCAGCCTGGGTGGAGGGGCCTATGGCTACACCTTC.

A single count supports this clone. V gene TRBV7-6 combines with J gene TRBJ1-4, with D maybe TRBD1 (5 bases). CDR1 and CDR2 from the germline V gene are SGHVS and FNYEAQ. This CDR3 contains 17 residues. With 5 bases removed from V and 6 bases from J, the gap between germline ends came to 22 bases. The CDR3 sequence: CASSQTVSGLLDEKLFF. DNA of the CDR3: TGTGCCAGCAGCCAAACCGTATCAGGGCTACTGGATGAAAAACTGTTTTTT.